The rows below give T cell receptor beta chains drawn from one sample of a study of T-cell reconstitution after alpha-beta-depleted transplantation in children. Via MiXCR, TCRdb re-called the PCR reads, giving one row per CDR3 protein. The sample has hundreds of thousands of distinct CDR3 sequences; about 7.3% are singletons. This sample comprised peripheral blood, obtained 360 days after TCRalphabeta/CD19-depleted stem cell transplant. These receptors all stem from a female patient aged 2-9 years who had a stem cell transplant for Fanconi anemia, so the T cells may come from the graft donor. CDR3s include the opening cysteine and the closing phenylalanine or tryptophan. D genes are given only for firm matches. Only some rows state a clone size, as once, few, many or a class for expanded clones.

length,J,size,V,D,CDR3,DNA
15,TRBJ2-1,few,TRBV6-5,-,CASSYGWGPNNEQFF,TGTGCCAGCAGTTACGGGTGGGGACCCAACAATGAGCAGTTCTTC
14,TRBJ1-1,many,TRBV5-1,-,CASSLAWGNTEAFF,TGCGCCAGCAGCTTGGCCTGGGGGAACACTGAAGCTTTCTTT
14,TRBJ2-3,many,TRBV28,-,CASSFAASTDTQYF,TGTGCCAGCAGTTTTGCGGCTAGCACAGATACGCAGTATTTT
12,TRBJ2-3,many,TRBV20-1,-,CSTGQTTDTQYF,TGCAGCACCGGACAGACCACAGATACGCAGTATTTT
14,TRBJ1-1,many,TRBV5-1,-,CASSLVGGDTEAFF,TGCGCCAGCAGCTTGGTAGGGGGGGACACTGAAGCTTTCTTT
14,TRBJ2-3,many,TRBV20-1,-,CSAQGTTNLDTQYF,TGCAGTGCCCAGGGGACTACGAATTTGGATACGCAGTATTTT
12,TRBJ2-1,-,TRBV10-1,-,CASSEPGREQFF,TGCGCCAGCAGTGAGCCCGGGCGGGAGCAGTTCTTC
15,TRBJ2-6,few,TRBV24-1,-,CATSDRGGGANVLTF,TGTGCCACCAGTGATAGGGGTGGGGGGGCCAACGTCCTGACTTTC
13,TRBJ1-6,few,TRBV7-9,-,CASSLKGNSPLHF,TGTGCCAGCAGCTTAAAGGGGAATTCACCCCTCCACTTT
15,TRBJ2-7,many,TRBV4-2,-,CASSQSLAAGYEQYF,TGTGCCAGCAGCCAATCTCTAGCAGCGGGCTACGAGCAGTACTTC
15,TRBJ1-1,few,TRBV10-1,-,CASSTADSLDTEAFF,TGCGCCAGCAGTACTGCTGACAGTTTGGACACTGAAGCTTTCTTT
15,TRBJ2-2,many,TRBV5-1,-,CASSLIESNTGELFF,TGCGCCAGCAGCTTGATCGAGTCCAACACCGGGGAGCTGTTTTTT
17,TRBJ2-1,-,TRBV11-2,-,CASSTPPWTETYNEQFF,TGTGCCAGCAGTACCCCGCCCTGGACAGAGACCTACAATGAGCAGTTCTTC
15,TRBJ2-2,-,TRBV5-6,-,CASSHFMGETGELFF,TGTGCCAGCAGCCATTTCATGGGGGAAACCGGGGAGCTGTTTTTT
17,TRBJ1-1,-,TRBV28,-,CASSLYVTPGLNTEAFF,TGTGCCAGCAGTTTATATGTAACCCCAGGTCTGAACACTGAAGCTTTCTTT
24,TRBJ2-2,few,TRBV14,TRBD2,CASRPSGTGSGLAGGPYYTGELFF,TGTGCCAGCCGCCCCTCCGGGACAGGGTCGGGACTAGCGGGGGGGCCCTACTACACCGGGGAGCTGTTTTTT
16,TRBJ2-3,many,TRBV20-1,TRBD2,CSAGATGTSTTDTQYF,TGCAGTGCTGGAGCCACCGGGACTAGCACCACAGATACGCAGTATTTT